This TCR beta chain comes out of a study of cytomegalovirus exposure and HLA in healthy donors. The trim removed 4 bases at V and 5 bases at J, leaving 10 bases unmatched. The CDR3 spans 15 residues. CDR1 SGHTA and CDR2 FQGTGA come from the germline V gene. PCR primers comprised 60 Vbeta and 13 Jbeta primers. Assay used: immunoSEQ multiplex PCR; TCRdb lists only in-frame clones, some missing. Among 80,000 to 130,000 clones listed, around 82% were seen once. This clone was detected a few times. Its antigen is still unknown. Broader study findings: It was around 160 TCR beta chains that were listed as cytomegalovirus-associated.

The sequencing input was PBMCs. The J gene is TRBJ1-1, the V gene TRBV7-3; 7 bases agree with TRBD1. This clonotype was sampled from a woman in her forties or fifties in good health and CMV-seropositive. CDR3 in amino acids: CASSSSQGIRTEAFF. The CDR3 region has the DNA TGTGCCAGCAGCTCTTCACAGGGGATTCGAACTGAAGCTTTCTTT.